This T cell receptor (beta chain) is drawn from a study of shared clonotypes between healthy human individuals. The study's findings and limits: In contrast to clonotypes shared by all four donors, non-shared clonotypes had lower generation probabilities. A small donor pool kept down the genetic and exposure-history diversity that was represented. Rarefaction showed that sequencing of sorted subsets was incomplete (despite large depth).

Comment on this clone: Its antigen is not known.

The input for sorted-subset replicate PCRs was 200 ng DNA, 25,000 to 30,000 T cell genomes. Using immunoSEQ multiplex PCR, the repertoire was profiled, and TCRdb retains in-frame clones only, with some absent. This table has about 1 million clones, approximately 80% appearing once. The clonotype was recovered from a young man in good health. Some clones in this sample may be carry-over from other donors' samples. Sequencing input: memory CD4+ T cells from PBMCs. Subset noted: CD45RA-negative fraction.

The CDR3 loop reads CASSQGPETYEQYF. CDR3 coding DNA: TGCGCCAGCAGCCAAGGTCCCGAGACCTACGAGCAGTACTTC. The chain recombines TRBV4-3 with TRBJ2-7; D unresolved. The germline gives CDR1 LGHNA, CDR2 YSLEER. Trimming left V 1 base short and J 2 bases short, with 9 bases between. The CDR3 spans 14 residues.